This T cell receptor beta chain was profiled in a study of shared clonotypes between healthy human individuals. Using immunoSEQ multiplex PCR, the repertoire was profiled, and TCRdb retains in-frame clones only, with some absent. The table shows about 2.2 million clones, with 93% occurring only once. The CDR3 is made up of 13 amino acids. The germline CDR1 and CDR2 sequences are SEHNR and FQNEAQ (reference sequence). V dropped 2 bases and J dropped 5; count of bases not matched to a gene: 2. As defined, naive CD8 cells were CD45RO-negative and positively selected for CCR7, with terminally differentiated effector memory CD45RA+ cells excluded. This clone was found a few times. The antigen is unknown. At the DNA level, this CDR3 is encoded by other sequences in the same sample as well. The study, taken as a whole, reports: The naive CD4 repertoires of a few donors were compared, and approximately 5.3% of clonotypes were shared.

The J gene is TRBJ2-7, the V gene TRBV7-9; 8 nucleotides agree with TRBD2. The TCR comes from a young man in good health. Some clones in this sample may be carry-over from other donors' samples. The sample was naive CD8+ T cells from PBMCs. The CDR3: CASSLSGSNEQYF. The CDR3 bases are TGTGCCAGCAGCTTAAGCGGGAGTAACGAGCAGTACTTC. The whole variable domain, remainder taken from reference TRBV7-9 and TRBJ2-7, is DTGVSQNPRHKITKRGQNVTFRCDPISEHNRLYWYRQTLGQGPEFLTYFQNEAQLEKSRLLSDRFSAERPKGSFSTLEIQRTEQGDSAMYLCASSLSGSNEQYFGPGTRLTVT.